These 29 T cell receptor beta chains originate from one sample sequenced in a study of shared clonotypes between healthy human individuals. Naive CD8 cells lacked CD45RO and underwent positive selection for CCR7, leaving out terminally differentiated effector memory CD45RA+ cells. This table comes from immunoSEQ multiplex PCR, and its TCRdb copy is limited to in-frame clones, with some not included. The table lists about 2.1 million clones, roughly 93% of them singletons. The sample consisted of naive CD8+ T cells from PBMCs. Receptors were obtained from a man aged 18 to 30 in good health. Some clones in this sample may be carry-over from other donors' samples.

In its sample, this clone was seen once. The V and J genes are TRBV27 and TRBJ2-1; a weak D match, TRBD2 (5 bases). CDR1 and CDR2 from the germline V gene are MNHEY and SMNVEV (reference sequence). CDR3 length: 15 residues. Trimming shortened V by 3 bases and J by 3 bases, and 12 bases separated the two germline ends. The CDR3 region is CASSFVGVIYNEQFF. The CDR3 nucleotides are TGTGCCAGCAGTTTTGTGGGAGTTATCTACAATGAGCAGTTCTTC.

The chain combines TRBV28 with TRBJ1-5; D is possibly TRBD1 (6 bases). The germline V gene has CDR1 MDHEN and CDR2 SYDVKM. This CDR3 region has 18 residues. The germline V and J ends were trimmed by 6 bases and 4 bases, with 25 bases remaining between them. The CDR3 coding sequence is TGTGCCAGCAGGTCTAAATCCTCGGGACATTTGGTTAATCAGCCCCAGCATTTT. Its protein product is CASRSKSSGHLVNQPQHF.

The rearrangement uses TRBV7-9 and TRBJ1-4; D not certain. Trimming took off 5 bases at V and 7 bases at J, with 14 bases between the two ends. This CDR3 contains 14 residues. Germline values: CDR1 SEHNR, CDR2 FQNEAQ (reference sequence). The CDR3 sequence: CASSPTILGEKLFF. CDR3 bases: TGTGCCAGCAGCCCAACCATTCTGGGTGAAAAACTGTTTTTT.

CDR3 sequence: CASSIVQGLVYEQFF. CDR3 nucleotide sequence: TGTGCCAGCAGTATTGTTCAGGGGCTCGTCTATGAGCAGTTCTTC. The chain links TRBV28 to TRBJ2-1; tentative D call: TRBD1 (6 bases). Trimming took 5 bases from V and 8 from J, leaving 19 bases between them. This CDR3 region has 15 residues. Germline CDR1 and CDR2: MDHEN and SYDVKM. Full variable domain (rest looked up from reference TRBV28 and TRBJ2-1): DVKVTQSSRYLVKRTGEKVFLECVQDMDHENMFWYRQDPGLGLRLIYFSYDVKMKEKGDIPEGYSVSREKKERFSLILESASTNQTSMYLCASSIVQGLVYEQFFGPGTRLTVL.

V and J are TRBV9 and TRBJ2-1; TRBD2 aligns across 7 bases. The CDR3 consists of 15 residues. The V segment lost 2 bases and the J segment 7 bases; nucleotides outside the gene matches: 9. Germline lookup yields CDR1 SGDLS and CDR2 YYNGEE. The CDR3 sequence: CASSVWSGEGNEQFF. The DNA for the CDR3 is TGTGCCAGCAGCGTCTGGAGCGGGGAAGGGAATGAGCAGTTCTTC. The full variable domain, rest sourced from reference TRBV9 and TRBJ2-1, is DSGVTQTPKHLITATGQRVTLRCSPRSGDLSVYWYQQSLDQGLQFLIQYYNGEERAKGNILERFSAQQFPDLHSELNLSSLELGDSALYFCASSVWSGEGNEQFFGPGTRLTVL.

The chain employs TRBV6-6 and TRBJ2-1, with TRBD2 matching 11 bases. CDR1 and CDR2 from the germline V gene are MNHNY and SVGAGI (reference sequence). This CDR3 is built from 15 residues. Unmatched junction bases numbered 3, after V lost 5 bases and J lost 3 bases. This chain's CDR3 is CASSALAGGYNEQFF. In nucleotides, the CDR3 is TGTGCCAGCAGTGCCCTAGCGGGAGGCTACAATGAGCAGTTCTTC.

The chain is built from TRBV4-2 and TRBJ2-2, with D perhaps matching TRBD2 (5 bases). V lost 1 base to trimming and J lost 6 bases, with 15 bases between them. The CDR3 totals 16 residues. Germline CDR1 LGHNA, CDR2 YNFKEQ. The CDR3 nucleotides are TGTGCCAGCAGCCAAGGAGTGCAGCGGTCGCCCGGGGAGCTGTTTTTT. Translation gives CASSQGVQRSPGELFF.

This chain joins TRBV27 and TRBJ2-1; 7 nucleotides match TRBD2. The CDR3 is 11 amino acids. The ends lost 10 bases at V and 8 bases at J; junction bases unmatched: 5. Germline values: CDR1 MNHEY, CDR2 SMNVEV (reference sequence). This chain's CDR3 is CATFRGDEQFF. CDR3 nucleotide sequence: TGTGCCACCTTCCGGGGGGATGAGCAGTTCTTC.

The chain has TRBV7-2 and TRBJ2-3; D not resolved. The CDR3 totals 14 residues. CDR1 SGHTA and CDR2 FQGNSA come from the germline V gene. The V and J ends lost 5 bases and 4 bases respectively, with 13 bases between them. The CDR3: CASSARVGADTQYF. The CDR3 bases are TGTGCCAGCAGCGCGCGCGTGGGCGCAGATACGCAGTATTTT.

The chain employs TRBV7-8 and TRBJ2-2; D gene uncertain. Per germline, CDR1 SGHVS and CDR2 FQNEAQ. V was shortened by 1 base and J by 7 bases, with 7 bases between the two germline ends. The CDR3 consists of 13 residues. The CDR3 DNA sequence: TGTGCCAGCAGCTTAGGGGGTTTCGGGGAGCTGTTTTTT. Translating it yields CASSLGGFGELFF.

The J gene is TRBJ1-2, the V gene TRBV7-9; 9 bases fit TRBD1. This CDR3 comprises 14 residues. The V gene end was trimmed by 5 bases and the J gene end by 11 bases; junction bases not matched to a gene: 12. Germline V gene data show CDR1 as SEHNR and CDR2 as FQNEAQ (reference sequence). The CDR3 nucleotides are TGTGCCAGCAGCCGCGTCGGACAGGGGAGAGGGTACACCTTC. Protein: CASSRVGQGRGYTF.

This chain links TRBV5-1 with TRBJ1-1; D gene unclear. The CDR3 is made up of 14 amino acids. Per germline, CDR1 SGHRS and CDR2 YFSETQ. Between the trimmed V and J ends, which lost 4 bases and 6 bases, there was a span of 16 bases. In DNA, the CDR3 is TGCGCCAGCAGCCTAAAAGGAGCAGACGCTGAAGCTTTCTTT. This gives the protein CASSLKGADAEAFF.

This chain connects TRBV11-3 to TRBJ2-2, with D unclear. The V end was cut by 5 bases, the J end by 4 bases, with 5 bases between. The germline V gene has CDR1 SGHNT and CDR2 YENEEA. The CDR3 consists of 12 residues. CDR3 loop: CASSPSTGELFF. CDR3 sequence (DNA): TGTGCCAGCAGCCCCAGCACCGGGGAGCTGTTTTTT.

A word on this clone: This same CDR3 is encoded by further DNA sequences in the sample. V is TRBV27 and J is TRBJ1-1; D remains unclear. CDR1 is MNHEY, CDR2 SMNVEV, per germline (reference sequence). The V end lost 2 bases, the J end lost 1 base, and 8 bases lay between the germline ends. The CDR3 contains 14 residues. CDR3 nucleotides: TGTGCCAGCAGTTTAAGGGCTGGGAACACTGAAGCTTTCTTT. It specifies CASSLRAGNTEAFF.

The chain uses TRBV7-9 and TRBJ1-5, with D hard to call. V was pared by 1 base and J by 6 bases, with 13 bases between. Germline V gene sequence: CDR1 SEHNR, CDR2 FQNEAQ (reference sequence). This CDR3 region has 15 residues. The CDR3 protein is CASSLVGLSPQPQHF. The CDR3 DNA follows: TGTGCCAGCAGCTTAGTCGGGCTCTCCCCTCAGCCCCAGCATTTT.

This rearrangement joins TRBV7-9 to TRBJ2-1; 13 bases agree with TRBD2. The germline CDR1 and CDR2 sequences are SEHNR and FQNEAQ (reference sequence). Trimming at V came to 4 bases and at J to 5 bases, leaving 8 bases not matched to a gene. This CDR3 has 17 residues. CDR3 bases: TGTGCCAGCAGCTCGCGTTTACTAGCGGGAGGGGACAATGAGCAGTTCTTC. Translation: CASSSRLLAGGDNEQFF.

The V gene is TRBV19, the J gene TRBJ2-1; 7 bases line up with TRBD2. Germline CDR1 is LNHDA and CDR2 is SQIVND (reference sequence). The CDR3 is made up of 14 amino acids. V gave up 8 bases and J gave up 3 bases; unmatched junction bases: 7. In DNA form, the CDR3 reads TGTGCCAGTGGGGGGAGGGCCCTCTACAATGAGCAGTTCTTC. Amino acids: CASGGRALYNEQFF.

J is TRBJ2-3 and V is TRBV11-2; TRBD2 aligns across 10 bases. V was clipped by 2 bases and J by 5 bases; unmatched bases: 7. The CDR3 loop spans 16 amino acids. The germline gives CDR1 SGHAT, CDR2 FQNNGV. The DNA for the CDR3 is TGTGCCAGCAGCTTATTACTAGCGGGACCCGTAGATACGCAGTATTTT. It is translated as CASSLLLAGPVDTQYF.

The gene calls are TRBV7-2 and TRBJ2-3; D unclear. CDR1 is SGHTA, CDR2 FQGNSA, per germline. Trimming took 1 base from V and 4 from J, leaving 12 bases between them. The length of the CDR3 is 15 residues. The CDR3 DNA sequence: TGTGCCAGCAGCTTAGGGTACCGTTATCCAGATACGCAGTATTTT. Its translation is CASSLGYRYPDTQYF.

The CDR3 sequence is CASTGILNQPQHF. The CDR3, as DNA: TGTGCCAGCACTGGGATTCTAAATCAGCCCCAGCATTTT. The rearrangement links TRBV28 to TRBJ1-5; D remains unclear. The CDR3 has 13 amino acids. V shed 7 bases and J shed 4 bases, with 11 bases lying between them. Germline-derived CDR1 and CDR2 are MDHEN and SYDVKM.

Of note for this clone: The sample holds other DNA sequences that translate to the same CDR3. V gene TRBV5-6 combines with J gene TRBJ2-7, with TRBD2 matching 13 bases. The CDR3 runs 16 residues. Germline trimming cut 0 bases from V and 0 bases from J; bases unmatched to any gene: 0. Germline V gene lookup returns CDR1 SGHDT and CDR2 YYEEEE. The CDR3: CASSLGLAGGSYEQYF. CDR3 nucleotide sequence: TGTGCCAGCAGCTTGGGACTAGCGGGAGGCTCCTACGAGCAGTACTTC.

The rearrangement links TRBV30 to TRBJ2-1; D perhaps matches TRBD2 (5 bases). Trimming took 3 bases from V and 3 from J, leaving 9 bases between them. This CDR3 region has 13 residues. The V gene's germline CDR1 is GTSNPN and CDR2 SVGIG (reference sequence). DNA of the CDR3: TGTGCCTGGAGGAGCGGAAACTACAATGAGCAGTTCTTC. It is translated as CAWRSGNYNEQFF.

The rearrangement joins TRBV5-1 to TRBJ2-3; 15 nucleotides match TRBD2. J lost 4 bases, V lost 4 bases, and 7 bases had no gene match. Per the germline V gene, CDR1 is SGHRS and CDR2 is YFSETQ. This CDR3 is built from 17 residues. The DNA of the CDR3 is TGCGCCAGCAGCCCGGGGGGACTAGCGGGAGGATCAGATACGCAGTATTTT. This codes for CASSPGGLAGGSDTQYF.

The rearrangement uses TRBV6-5 and TRBJ2-7; 7 bases match TRBD1. V trimming: 7 bases; J trimming: 4 bases; junction bases outside the gene matches: 7. The CDR3 extends over 13 amino acids. The germline CDR1 and CDR2 sequences are MNHEY and SVGAGI. CDR3 region: CASNQQGYYEQYF. The CDR3, as DNA: TGTGCCAGCAACCAACAGGGGTATTACGAGCAGTACTTC.

As to this clone: The sample carries other DNA sequences with the same CDR3. The chain combines TRBV27 with TRBJ2-5; D possibly corresponds to TRBD1 (5 bases). V lost 0 bases and J lost 1, with 9 bases in between. The CDR3 loop spans 15 amino acids. Germline lookup yields CDR1 MNHEY and CDR2 SMNVEV (reference sequence). The CDR3 DNA sequence: TGTGCCAGCAGTTTATCCCAGGGCCCCCAAGAGACCCAGTACTTC. Encoded protein: CASSLSQGPQETQYF.

J is TRBJ1-1 and V is TRBV7-9; D gene uncertain. CDR3 length: 13 residues. The germline V and J ends were trimmed by 4 bases and 5 bases, with 11 bases remaining between them. Germline values: CDR1 SEHNR, CDR2 FQNEAQ (reference sequence). The CDR3 region is CASSWRLKTEAFF. As DNA, the CDR3 is TGTGCCAGCAGCTGGCGATTAAAGACTGAAGCTTTCTTT.

A single count supports this clone. The J gene is TRBJ1-2, the V gene TRBV9; 7 bases agree with TRBD1. Germline lookup yields CDR1 SGDLS and CDR2 YYNGEE. CDR3 length equals 15 residues. The junction had 12 bases not matched to a gene; V was cut back by 0 bases and J by 10 bases. The CDR3 reads CASSVVYGTADSYTF. The CDR3 nucleotides read TGTGCCAGCAGCGTAGTCTATGGGACAGCCGATTCCTACACCTTC.

The chain is built from TRBV13 and TRBJ2-7, with TRBD1 identical over 7 bases. CDR1 and CDR2 (germline): PRHDT, FYEKMQ (reference sequence). V lost 0 bases and J lost 4; bases outside the gene matches: 9. The CDR3 has 16 residues. CDR3 loop: CASSLGGTDRAYEQYF. CDR3 nucleotide sequence: TGTGCCAGCAGCTTAGGGGGTACCGACAGGGCGTACGAGCAGTACTTC.

In this sample, this clone turned up once. The chain is built from TRBV5-1 and TRBJ2-4; no firm D call. This CDR3 spans 15 amino acids. CDR1 and CDR2 (germline): SGHRS, YFSETQ. V dropped 0 bases and J dropped 2 bases, with 9 bases sitting between them. In DNA form, the CDR3 reads TGCGCCAGCAGCTTGGCCCCCGAACCCAAAAACATTCAGTACTTC. It encodes CASSLAPEPKNIQYF.